The 30 T cell receptor beta chains given below trace back to one sample, sequenced in a study of vaccination and CD4 T cells after COVID-19 (dated 2022 in TCRdb). Explained via the paper, the treatment or condition label denotes: approximately nine-day PBMC culture with coronavirus spike peptide pools or control peptides (ViraFEST assay). Their recognized antigens are unknown. Receptors were amplified or captured by PCR. For sequencing, an Illumina iSeq 100 was employed. DNA from cultured CD4+ T cells underwent TCR sequencing with the Oncomine TCR Beta short-read assay at the Johns Hopkins FTIC core. TCRdb applied fastp at Q25 and MiXCR to the public reads, then kept only in-frame beta chains. All rows with the same CDR3 protein become a single entry with the most common DNA and genes. For this sample there are 14,000 to 15,000 distinct CDR3 sequences; roughly half appear just once. The biggest ten clones account for 25% to 30% of the sample.

The sequencing used cultured CD4+ T cells from blood, collected after SARS-CoV-2 vaccination. Receptors were obtained from a human donor with COVID-19.

The V gene is TRBV7-2, the J gene TRBJ1-2, with a tentative D call TRBD1 (6 bases). The CDR3 has 14 residues. Trimming stripped 5 bases from V and 8 bases from J, with 18 bases between. Germline V gives CDR1 SGHTA, CDR2 FQGNSA. The CDR3 sequence is CTSSLQTGGIGYTF. CDR3 sequence (DNA): TGTACCAGCAGCCTGCAGACAGGCGGTATCGGCTACACCTTC.

V usage is TRBV11-2 and J usage is TRBJ2-5, with D unresolved. Germline-derived CDR1 and CDR2 are SGHAT and FQNNGV. V dropped 5 bases and J dropped 5 bases, with 12 bases sitting between them. The CDR3 has 13 residues. CDR3 in DNA: TGTGCCAGCAGCGGCGCCGTCCGTGAGACCCAGTACTTC. As protein: CASSGAVRETQYF.

The CDR3 nucleotides read TGTGCCAGCAGCTTTAAAGAGACCCAGTACTTC. Translated, it gives CASSFKETQYF. The rearrangement links TRBV5-4 to TRBJ2-5; the D is unclear. With 2 bases removed from V and 3 bases from J, the gap between germline ends came to 2 bases. Germline CDR1 reads SGHNT; CDR2 reads YYREEE (reference sequence). This CDR3 comprises 11 residues.

The chain joins TRBV11-2 to TRBJ1-6, with D hard to call. Looked up from germline, CDR1 is SGHAT and CDR2 is FQNNGV. This CDR3 is 13 amino acids long. Trimming shortened V by 0 bases and J by 8 bases, and 5 bases separated the two germline ends. The CDR3 DNA reads TGTGCCAGCAGCTTAGATCAGTATTCACCCCTCCACTTT. It yields the protein CASSLDQYSPLHF.

CDR3 DNA: TGCACCAGCAGCCTACTGATCCCGGGACACTTGAGGAGCAATCAGCCCCAGCATTTT. Its translation is CTSSLLIPGHLRSNQPQHF. V is TRBV1 and J is TRBJ1-5; the listed D gene, TRBD1, was not tested against the DNA. TRBV1 corresponds to a pseudogene. The CDR3 runs 19 residues.

In its sample, this clonotype was seen a few times. CDR3 sequence: CASSSETGFYGYTF. In DNA, the CDR3 is TGCGCCAGCAGCTCTGAAACAGGTTTCTATGGCTACACCTTC. The chain carries TRBV4-3 and TRBJ1-2; a possible D gene is TRBD1 (5 bases). CDR1 and CDR2 (germline): LGHNA, YSLEER. Trimming took 5 bases from V and 4 from J, leaving 14 bases between them. This CDR3 spans 14 amino acids.

The chain employs TRBV7-8 and TRBJ1-1; D uncertain. In germline, CDR1 is SGHVS, CDR2 FQNEAQ. V was cut by 1 base and J by 5 bases, with 23 bases left in between. This CDR3 is 18 amino acids long. The CDR3, as DNA: TGTGCCAGCAGCTTAGTCATGAACTTTATCGCATTCCGTACTGAAGCTTTCTTT. This translates into CASSLVMNFIAFRTEAFF. The full variable domain, in which reference TRBV7-8 and TRBJ1-1 provide the parts outside the CDR3, is GAGVSQSPRYKVAKRGQDVALRCDPISGHVSLFWYQQALGQGPEFLTYFQNEAQLDKSGLPSDRFFAERPEGSVSTLKIQRTQQEDSAVYLCASSLVMNFIAFRTEAFFGQGTRLTVV.

J is TRBJ1-6 and V is TRBV7-2; possibly TRBD1 for D (5 bases). This CDR3 spans 17 amino acids. Germline V gene data show CDR1 as SGHTA and CDR2 as FQGNSA. The V end lost 1 base, the J end lost 3 bases, and 13 bases lay between the germline ends. The CDR3 region is CASSLGKSGNYNSPLHF. CDR3 nucleotide sequence: TGTGCCAGCAGCTTAGGAAAATCAGGGAACTATAATTCACCCCTCCACTTT.

The rearrangement joins TRBV3-1 to TRBJ2-5; TRBD1 is a possible D gene (5 bases). CDR3 length equals 14 residues. The germline gives CDR1 LGHDT, CDR2 YNNKEL (reference sequence). The V gene lost 2 bases and the J gene lost 1 base, with 8 bases spanning the gap. In DNA, the CDR3 is TGTGCCAGCAGCCAACGTGACAGCCAAGAGACCCAGTACTTC. Protein sequence: CASSQRDSQETQYF.

This chain uses TRBV9 with TRBJ1-1, with D unclear. The CDR3 spans 14 residues. V was trimmed by 0 bases and J by 11 bases, leaving 17 bases between them. The germline V gene encodes CDR1 SGDLS and CDR2 YYNGEE. CDR3 region: CASSVVPTQNEAFF. DNA of the CDR3: TGTGCCAGCAGCGTAGTGCCTACTCAAAACGAGGCTTTCTTT. Together with reference TRBV9 and TRBJ1-1, the CDR3 gives the full variable domain: DSGVTQTPKHLITATGQRVTLRCSPRSGDLSVYWYQQSLDQGLQFLIQYYNGEERAKGNILERFSAQQFPDLHSELNLSSLELGDSALYFCASSVVPTQNEAFFGQGTRLTVV.

The chain is built from TRBV6-2 or TRBV6-3 and TRBJ2-2; 9 nucleotides line up with TRBD2. Germline values: CDR1 MNHEY, CDR2 SVGEGT. Trimming cost V 7 bases and J 5 bases; bases outside gene matches: 11. The CDR3 length is 16 residues. Written as DNA, the CDR3 is TGTGCCAGCAATAGCGGGGGTGCCTCGCGGACCGGGGAGCTGTTTTTT. Translation: CASNSGGASRTGELFF.

This clonotype was observed a few times. This chain connects TRBV6-4 to TRBJ2-2; D uncertain. The CDR3 consists of 10 residues. Germline-derived CDR1 and CDR2 are MRHNA and SNTAGT. The V and J ends lost 10 bases and 3 bases respectively, with 3 bases between them. As DNA, the CDR3 is TGTGCCAACCACACCGGGGAGCTGTTTTTT. Translated, it gives CANHTGELFF.

The chain joins TRBV28 to TRBJ1-5; D unresolved. CDR1 is MDHEN and CDR2 is SYDVKM in the germline V gene. V was trimmed by 6 bases and J by 6 bases, leaving 12 bases between them. The CDR3 is 13 amino acids. The CDR3, as DNA: TGTGCCAGCAGGCCTACTAATATTCAGCCCCAGCATTTT. It encodes CASRPTNIQPQHF.

V and J are TRBV6-1 and TRBJ1-6; possibly TRBD1 for D (5 bases). The CDR3 extends over 14 amino acids. V gave up 2 bases and J gave up 9 bases, with 11 bases separating them. CDR1 and CDR2 (germline): MNHNS, SASEGT. The CDR3 bases are TGTGCCAGCAGTGAAAATGGGGGGACTTCACCCCTCCACTTT. Translated: CASSENGGTSPLHF.

This rearrangement joins TRBV6-1 to TRBJ1-6, with 7 bases matching TRBD1. Germline assignment: CDR1 MNHNS and CDR2 SASEGT. The CDR3 totals 12 residues. V was pared by 6 bases and J by 9 bases, with 2 bases of the junction left unmatched. The CDR3 sequence: CASRGTVSPLHF. For the CDR3, the DNA is TGTGCCAGCAGAGGGACAGTTTCACCCCTCCACTTT.

This clonotype has more than one count but fewer than ten. The rearrangement joins TRBV5-4 to TRBJ1-1; D gene unclear. The CDR3 contains 16 residues. Trimming cost V 0 bases and J 2 bases, with 14 bases left between them. Germline CDR1 reads SGHNT; CDR2 reads YYREEE (reference sequence). The CDR3: CASSLASMTANTEAFF. CDR3 sequence (DNA): TGTGCCAGCAGCTTGGCGTCTATGACCGCTAACACTGAAGCTTTCTTT.

The rearrangement links TRBV6-5 to TRBJ1-2, with 8 bases lining up with TRBD1. Germline CDR1 is MNHEY and CDR2 is SVGAGI. CDR3 length equals 15 residues. The V gene end was trimmed by 4 bases and the J gene end by 7 bases; junction bases not matched to a gene: 11. CDR3 sequence: CASSSKGTGHSGYTF. Here the CDR3 DNA reads TGTGCCAGCAGTTCAAAAGGGACAGGCCATAGTGGCTACACCTTC.

The chain joins TRBV11-2 to TRBJ2-5, with 12 bases matching TRBD2. V lost 1 base and J lost 4; bases outside the gene matches: 4. The CDR3 loop spans 16 amino acids. Germline V gives CDR1 SGHAT, CDR2 FQNNGV. CDR3 residues: CASSLGETSGGETQYF. In nucleotides, the CDR3 is TGTGCCAGCAGCTTAGGGGAGACTAGCGGGGGAGAGACCCAGTACTTC.

This sequence joins TRBV7-8 and TRBJ1-5; 8 bases align to TRBD1. V shed 3 bases, J shed 6 bases, and the junction held 7 bases outside the gene matches. Germline lookup yields CDR1 SGHVS and CDR2 FQNEAQ. The CDR3 loop spans 15 amino acids. CDR3 sequence: CASSLTGDVGQPQHF. CDR3 coding DNA: TGTGCCAGCAGCTTGACAGGGGACGTAGGTCAGCCCCAGCATTTT.

V usage is TRBV4-3 and J usage is TRBJ1-5; D perhaps matches TRBD1 (5 bases). The CDR3 is 14 residues long. Per germline, CDR1 LGHNA and CDR2 YSLEER. Trimming removed 2 bases from V and 10 bases from J, with 15 bases in between. CDR3 bases: TGCGCCAGCAGCCAAATATCAGGGTCCCCACCCCAGCATTTT. Its translation: CASSQISGSPPQHF.

J is TRBJ1-1 and V is TRBV7-9, with D uncertain. This CDR3 contains 15 residues. From germline, CDR1 is SEHNR and CDR2 FQNEAQ (reference sequence). V was shortened by 1 base and J by 3 bases, with 12 bases between the two germline ends. The CDR3 spells CASSLEVEVDTEAFF. The DNA of the CDR3 is TGTGCCAGCAGCTTAGAAGTGGAGGTGGACACTGAAGCTTTCTTT.

This sequence joins TRBV7-2 and TRBJ2-3, with 7 positions matching TRBD2. Trimming at V came to 4 bases and at J to 8 bases, leaving 6 bases not matched to a gene. The CDR3 has 13 residues. Germline V gene data show CDR1 as SGHTA and CDR2 as FQGNSA. The CDR3, as DNA: TGTGCCAGCAGCTCGCAGGGCGGGGGTACGCAGTATTTT. Translating it yields CASSSQGGGTQYF.

This clonotype was found a few times. The V gene is TRBV24-1, the J gene TRBJ2-2; D remains unclear. This CDR3 has 14 amino acids. Germline loops: CDR1 KGHDR, CDR2 SFDVKD. Trimming removed 7 bases from V and 7 bases from J, with 15 bases in between. For the CDR3, the DNA is TGTGCCACCAGGCCGGGTTGGGTAGGCGGGGAGCTGTTTTTT. It translates to CATRPGWVGGELFF.

This clonotype was picked up a small number of times. The V and J genes are TRBV19 and TRBJ1-2; D not resolved. The germline V and J ends were trimmed by 5 bases and 7 bases, with 17 bases remaining between them. The CDR3 consists of 14 residues. The germline gives CDR1 LNHDA, CDR2 SQIVND (reference sequence). The CDR3 here is CASSWTAFDGGYTF. CDR3 coding DNA: TGTGCCAGTAGTTGGACGGCCTTCGACGGTGGCTACACCTTC.

V usage is TRBV27 and J usage is TRBJ2-7, with D possibly TRBD1 on 6 matching bases. CDR3 length: 15 residues. The germline V and J ends were trimmed by 5 bases and 8 bases, with 22 bases remaining between them. Per germline, CDR1 MNHEY and CDR2 SMNVEV (reference sequence). Here the CDR3 reads CASSQVQGRGWKQYF. The DNA for the CDR3 is TGTGCCAGCAGTCAAGTACAGGGTAGGGGTTGGAAGCAGTACTTC.

The chain couples TRBV2 to TRBJ2-5, with a weak D call TRBD2 (6 bases). Deletions cut 3 bases from V and 6 bases from J, with 17 bases between. Germline CDR1 is SNHLY and CDR2 is FYNNEI. This CDR3 contains 15 residues. This CDR3 reads CASSDKSLARKTQYF. In nucleotides, the CDR3 is TGTGCCAGCAGTGACAAGTCGCTAGCGAGGAAGACCCAGTACTTC.

CDR3 amino acids: CASIGMGDYGYTF. The CDR3 DNA reads TGTGCCAGTATCGGTATGGGGGACTATGGCTACACCTTC. The rearrangement joins TRBV19 to TRBJ1-2; TRBD1 might be the D (5 bases). Trimming took 7 bases from V and 3 from J, leaving 12 bases between them. Per the germline V gene, CDR1 is LNHDA and CDR2 is SQIVND (reference sequence). The CDR3 spans 13 residues.

This clonotype was detected only once. This chain joins TRBV5-1 and TRBJ2-1, with a tentative D call TRBD2 (5 bases). V was shortened by 0 bases and J by 7 bases, with 14 bases between the two germline ends. This CDR3 region has 15 residues. In germline, CDR1 is SGHRS, CDR2 YFSETQ. The CDR3 coding sequence is TGCGCCAGCAGCTTGGGACCTTCGGGGAAAAATGAGCAGTTCTTC. Its translation is CASSLGPSGKNEQFF.

The CDR3 bases are TGTGCCAGTAATATCAACGGGCCGTATGGCTACACCTTC. Its protein is CASNINGPYGYTF. The chain has TRBV19 and TRBJ1-2, with D unresolved. Germline V gene data show CDR1 as LNHDA and CDR2 as SQIVND (reference sequence). With 7 bases removed from V and 5 bases from J, the gap between germline ends came to 14 bases. CDR3 length: 13 amino acids.

V is TRBV19 and J is TRBJ1-1; no definite D call. The CDR3 sequence is 12 residues long. V was shortened by 3 bases and J by 0 bases, with 2 bases between the two germline ends. Germline CDR1 reads LNHDA; CDR2 reads SQIVND (reference sequence). As DNA, the CDR3 is TGTGCCAGTAGTATCTTGAACACTGAAGCTTTCTTT. As protein: CASSILNTEAFF.